This T cell receptor beta chain was retrieved from a study of spatial heterogeneity in lung cancer. On this clonotype: Found in a library prepared for alpha chains, this beta chain is an off-target read, and its abundance has little meaning.

Indicated time point: sample taken at primary tumor resection. Sequencing covered unsorted whole RNA taken from tumor, nontumor lung or frozen PBMC. MiXCR, applied by TCRdb to the 5' RACE reads, yields one record per CDR3 protein. The sample holds 300 to 450 distinct CDR3 sequences, around two fifths seen once. V was shortened by 3 bases and J by 7 bases, with 16 bases between the two germline ends. The CDR3 runs 14 residues. Looked up from germline, CDR1 is GTSNPN and CDR2 is SVGIG (reference sequence). This clonotype was obtained from a male donor with early-stage non-small cell lung cancer. The sequencing used PBMCs, collected at surgery. J is TRBJ2-1 and V is TRBV30; perhaps TRBD1 as D (6 bases). CDR3 region: CAWRLGTQGNEQFF. The CDR3 DNA reads TGTGCCTGGAGGTTGGGCACCCAGGGGAATGAGCAGTTCTTC.